This T cell receptor (beta chain) was obtained from a study of blood T cell repertoires in COVID-19. Study context: T cells, B-cell-depleted T cells, or PBMCs provided the cDNA or gDNA that served as material.

Germline V gene data show CDR1 as SSHAT and CDR2 as FNYEAQ (reference sequence). This CDR3 is built from 18 residues. In regard to this clone: The junction and the germline gene differ at one end; a read error may be behind it.

This table comes from immunoSEQ multiplex PCR, and its TCRdb copy is limited to in-frame clones, with some not included. Here the sample spans approximately 280,000 clones, roughly 89% being singletons. The sample comprised peripheral blood. The V and J genes are TRBV7-7 and TRBJ2-5, with TRBD2 matching over 8 bases. The sequence derives from a man aged 45-65 years with acute or convalescent COVID-19. DNA for the CDR3: TGTGCTAGCAGCTTAACACCTACCGGGAGGGCGGGCAGAGAGACCCAGTACTTC. Its translation is CASSLTPTGRAGRETQYF.